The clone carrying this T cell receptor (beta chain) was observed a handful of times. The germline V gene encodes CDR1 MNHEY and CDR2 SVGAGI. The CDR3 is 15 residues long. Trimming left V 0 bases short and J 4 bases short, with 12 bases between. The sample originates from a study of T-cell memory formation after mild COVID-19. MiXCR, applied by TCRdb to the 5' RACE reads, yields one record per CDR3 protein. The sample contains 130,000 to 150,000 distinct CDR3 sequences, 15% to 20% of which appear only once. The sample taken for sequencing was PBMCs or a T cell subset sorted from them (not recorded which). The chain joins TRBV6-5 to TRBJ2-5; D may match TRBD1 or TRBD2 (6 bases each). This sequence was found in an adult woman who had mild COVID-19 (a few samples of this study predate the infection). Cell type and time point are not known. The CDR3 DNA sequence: TGTGCCAGCAGTTACTCGATAGGGGGGCGAGAGACCCAGTACTTC. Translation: CASSYSIGGRETQYF.